This entry is about one TCR beta chain. Antigen unknown. The CDR3 runs to 15 residues. Germline-derived CDR1 and CDR2 are SGHAT and FQNNGV. Trimming took off 5 bases at V and 6 bases at J, with 16 bases between the two ends. This specimen belongs to a study of B cell selection in AIRE deficiency. Study results and caveats: Patient Tconv and Treg cells showed healthy-like TCRBV usage, CDR3 length, diversity. CDR3s were shorter in shared Treg sequences, reflecting few non-templated nucleotide insertions.

Conventional CD4 T cells were sorted as CD4+CD127+ cells. Controls came from healthy donors unrelated to patients. Authors' data handling: Some 120,000 patient and 13.4x10^4 healthy donor in-frame TCRbeta sequences came from conventional T cells. Sequencing used immunoSEQ multiplex PCR; TCRdb keeps in-frame clones, though not all of them. The D gene and trimming were derived from the DNA, and the V and J assignments and clone size from that table. The sample lists roughly 23,000 clones; roughly 95% were seen once. The chain couples TRBV11-2 to TRBJ1-4, with unresolved D. The sequence derives from a human donor in good health. Material: CD4+CD127+ conventional T cells sorted from PBMCs. CDR3 sequence: CASSPRRETDEKLFF. Written as DNA, the CDR3 is TGTGCCAGCAGCCCGCGAAGGGAAACGGATGAAAAACTGTTTTTT.